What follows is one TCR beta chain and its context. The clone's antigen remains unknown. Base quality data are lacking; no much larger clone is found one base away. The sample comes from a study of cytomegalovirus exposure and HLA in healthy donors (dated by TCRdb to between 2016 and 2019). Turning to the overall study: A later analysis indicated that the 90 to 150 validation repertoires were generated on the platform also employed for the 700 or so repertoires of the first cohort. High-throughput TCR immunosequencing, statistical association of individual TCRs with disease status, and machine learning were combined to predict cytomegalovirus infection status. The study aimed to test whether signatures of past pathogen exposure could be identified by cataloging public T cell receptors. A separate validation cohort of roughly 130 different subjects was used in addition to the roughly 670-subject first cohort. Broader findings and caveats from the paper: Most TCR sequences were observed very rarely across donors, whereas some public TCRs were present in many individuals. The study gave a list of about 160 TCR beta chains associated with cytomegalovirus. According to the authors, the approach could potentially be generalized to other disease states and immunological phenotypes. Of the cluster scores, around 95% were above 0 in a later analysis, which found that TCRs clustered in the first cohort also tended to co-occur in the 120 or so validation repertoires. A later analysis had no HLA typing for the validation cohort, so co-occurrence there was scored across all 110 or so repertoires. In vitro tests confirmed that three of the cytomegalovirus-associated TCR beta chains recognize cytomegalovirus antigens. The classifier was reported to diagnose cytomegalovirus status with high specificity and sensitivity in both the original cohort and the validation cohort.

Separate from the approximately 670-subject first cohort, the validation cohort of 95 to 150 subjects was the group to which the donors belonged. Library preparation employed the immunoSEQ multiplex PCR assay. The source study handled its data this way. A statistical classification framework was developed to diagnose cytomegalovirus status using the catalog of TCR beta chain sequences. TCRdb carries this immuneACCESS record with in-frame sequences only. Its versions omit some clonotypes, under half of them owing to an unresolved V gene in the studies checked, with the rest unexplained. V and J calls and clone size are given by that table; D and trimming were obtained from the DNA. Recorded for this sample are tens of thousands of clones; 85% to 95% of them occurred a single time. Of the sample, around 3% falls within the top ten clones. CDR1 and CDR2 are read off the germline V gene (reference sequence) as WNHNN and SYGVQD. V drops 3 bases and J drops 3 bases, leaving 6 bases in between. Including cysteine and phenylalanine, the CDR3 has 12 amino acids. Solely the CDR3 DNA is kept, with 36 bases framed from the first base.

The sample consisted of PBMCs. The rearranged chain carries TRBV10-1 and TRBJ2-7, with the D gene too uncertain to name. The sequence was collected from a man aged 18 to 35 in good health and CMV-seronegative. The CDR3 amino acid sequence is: CASSDQDYEQYF. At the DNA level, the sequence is TGCGCCAGCAGTGACCAGGACTACGAGCAGTACTTC.